This entry describes one T cell receptor beta chain. The antigen is unknown. This specimen comes from a study of T cell responses to AZD1222 COVID-19 vaccine. Findings and caveats of the study: After two AZD1222 doses, spike-specific TCR breadth and depth rose versus day 0. Vaccine-associated CD4 TCRs ranged over spike, dominating at 160-218 and 743-854. Possibly, clonal diversity was underestimated; donors were largely white British and included more females. In the spike-specific TCR repertoire, nearly half reportedly target unmutated variant regions.

The data were produced by immunoSEQ multiplex PCR, yet TCRdb's version contains in-frame clones alone and is incomplete. In the table there are around 130,000 clones, around 94% of which are singletons. This CDR3 is built from 15 residues. Germline values: CDR1 MNHEY, CDR2 SVGAGI. V shed 5 bases, J shed 2 bases, and the junction held 6 bases outside the gene matches. The specimen comprised peripheral blood, sampled on day 0 of AZD1222 vaccination. This receptor was taken from an adult in good health. The V call is TRBV6-5, the J call TRBJ2-1, with 7 bases aligning to TRBD2. The CDR3 DNA is TGTGCCAGCAGTCCCAGGACTAGTCCCTACAATGAGCAGTTCTTC. Protein sequence: CASSPRTSPYNEQFF.